Below, 25 T cell receptor beta chains from the same sample are listed, as sequenced in a study of blood T cell repertoires in COVID-19. Only in-frame clones appear in the TCRdb table, and some are missing; sequencing was by immunoSEQ multiplex PCR. This sample carries roughly 300,000 clones, 80% to 95% of them seen once, and the ten largest clones take 0.95% to 1.2%. The sequenced sample was PBMCs or T cells enriched from blood (not recorded which). The receptors derive from a young woman who had recovered from COVID-19.

V and J are TRBV24-1 and TRBJ1-1, with TRBD1 matching 9 bases. Germline V lookup: CDR1 KGHDR, CDR2 SFDVKD. V gave up 3 bases and J gave up 1 base; unmatched junction bases: 2. The CDR3 covers 15 residues. CDR3 DNA sequence: TGTGCCACCAGTGATGCGACAGGGGGGAACACTGAAGCTTTCTTT. Translated: CATSDATGGNTEAFF.

V usage is TRBV27 and J usage is TRBJ2-3, with TRBD2 identical over 7 bases. The CDR3 consists of 15 residues. Germline lookup yields CDR1 MNHEY and CDR2 SMNVEV (reference sequence). The V and J ends lost 6 bases and 0 bases, in that order; junction bases with no gene match: 6. The CDR3 region is CASRSPSGSTDTQYF. CDR3 nucleotide sequence: TGTGCCAGCAGATCGCCTAGCGGTAGCACAGATACGCAGTATTTT.

The chain links TRBV4-1 to TRBJ2-7, with a possible D match to TRBD2 (5 bases). This CDR3 comprises 15 residues. V lost 3 bases and J lost 2, with 14 bases in between. CDR1 and CDR2 (germline): MGHRA, YSYEKL. The CDR3 region is CASSQVLGSAYEQYF. The CDR3 nucleotides read TGCGCCAGCAGCCAGGTACTAGGATCGGCCTACGAGCAGTACTTC.

CDR3 in amino acids: CASSLGQGSRGYTF. In DNA, the CDR3 is TGCGCCAGCAGCTTAGGACAGGGAAGCAGAGGCTACACCTTC. The V and J genes are TRBV5-1 and TRBJ1-2, with 8 positions matching TRBD1. Germline trimming cut 2 bases from V and 8 bases from J; bases unmatched to any gene: 8. The germline gives CDR1 SGHRS, CDR2 YFSETQ. CDR3 length equals 14 residues.

In its sample, this clone was seen once. The chain links TRBV24-1 to TRBJ1-5; weak D call: TRBD1 (5 bases). The germline V and J ends were trimmed by 3 bases and 2 bases, with 10 bases remaining between them. The CDR3 runs to 15 residues. In germline, CDR1 is KGHDR, CDR2 SFDVKD. The CDR3, as DNA: TGTGCCACCAGTGATCCCCGGGGGGGCAATCAGCCCCAGCATTTT. It encodes CATSDPRGGNQPQHF.

The rearrangement links TRBV30 to TRBJ1-4, with D unresolved. This CDR3 spans 15 amino acids. In germline, CDR1 is GTSNPN, CDR2 SVGIG (reference sequence). The V and J ends lost 0 bases and 0 bases respectively, with 8 bases between them. CDR3 nucleotide sequence: TGTGCCTGGAGTGTACGGGGTGCAACTAATGAAAAACTGTTTTTT. Amino acid sequence: CAWSVRGATNEKLFF.

The chain is built from TRBV27 and TRBJ2-7, with 8 bases identical to TRBD1. Germline values: CDR1 MNHEY, CDR2 SMNVEV (reference sequence). The ends lost 7 bases at V and 3 bases at J; junction bases unmatched: 8. The CDR3 extends over 14 amino acids. The CDR3 DNA is TGTGCCAGCACAGCTAGACAGGGGTACTACGAGCAGTACTTC. It yields the protein CASTARQGYYEQYF.

This clone was recorded a few times. V and J are TRBV9 and TRBJ1-2, with 7 bases that match TRBD1. The length of the CDR3 is 17 residues. Per the germline V gene, CDR1 is SGDLS and CDR2 is YYNGEE. Trimming removed 0 bases from V and 1 base from J; junction bases left unmatched: 9. The DNA for the CDR3 is TGTGCCAGCAGCGTAGGGGAGACAGGGAAGGGTAACTATGGCTACACCTTC. Translating gives CASSVGETGKGNYGYTF.

CDR3 in amino acids: CAFRGGEKLFF. CDR3 DNA sequence: TGTGCCTTCCGAGGGGGTGAAAAACTGTTTTTT. V gene TRBV30 combines with J gene TRBJ1-4; D is perhaps TRBD1 (6 bases). The V end was cut by 7 bases, the J end by 7 bases, with 10 bases between. CDR3 size: 11 residues. Germline values: CDR1 GTSNPN, CDR2 SVGIG (reference sequence).

This clone has more than one count but fewer than ten. An end of the junction differs from the germline gene, which may be a read error. The chain recombines TRBV2 with TRBJ1-2; tentatively, D is TRBD1 (6 bases). Germline V gene sequence: CDR1 SNHLY, CDR2 FYNNEI. This CDR3 is 13 amino acids long. CDR3 amino acids: CASRSQGNSGYTF. The CDR3 nucleotides are TGTGCCAGCAGGAGTCAGGGGAACTCTGGCTACACCTTC.

This chain connects TRBV29-1 to TRBJ2-5; D is uncertain. Trimming pared 3 bases from V and 1 base from J, leaving 6 bases between. The CDR3 consists of 12 residues. The germline CDR1 and CDR2 sequences are SQVTM and ANQGSEA. CDR3: CSVDRSQETQYF. The CDR3 DNA reads TGCAGCGTTGACCGGAGCCAAGAGACCCAGTACTTC.

V usage is TRBV18 and J usage is TRBJ1-6, with D tentatively TRBD1 (5 bases). The germline V gene encodes CDR1 KGHSH and CDR2 LQKENI. V was clipped by 2 bases and J by 7 bases, with 9 bases between them. CDR3 length: 14 residues. Here the CDR3 DNA reads TGTGCCAGCTCACCAAAGCAGGGAAATTCACCCCTCCACTTT. Translated, it gives CASSPKQGNSPLHF.

The V gene is TRBV19, the J gene TRBJ1-1; D remains ambiguous. The CDR3 has 15 amino acids. V shed 5 bases and J shed 3 bases, with 16 bases lying between them. Germline-derived CDR1 and CDR2 are LNHDA and SQIVND (reference sequence). CDR3 sequence (DNA): TGTGCCAGTAGTCCCTCCCCCCCAGGCTACACTGAAGCTTTCTTT. It translates to CASSPSPPGYTEAFF.

This chain joins TRBV21-1 and TRBJ1-3; the table's D call, TRBD1, was not checked against the DNA. TRBV21-1 is listed as a pseudogene. The CDR3 has 14 amino acids. CDR3 residues: CAMQKIGAGNTIYF. CDR3 nucleotides: TGTGCCATGCAAAAAATAGGGGCCGGAAACACCATATATTTT.

This clone was seen a single time. The rearrangement links TRBV7-2 to TRBJ1-1; D is uncertain. Deletions cut 5 bases from V and 6 bases from J, with 16 bases between. This CDR3 is 14 amino acids long. In germline, CDR1 is SGHTA, CDR2 FQGNSA. CDR3 amino acids: CASSPSTLSAEAFF. CDR3 DNA: TGTGCCAGCAGCCCGTCGACTCTTTCCGCTGAAGCTTTCTTT.

The rearrangement joins TRBV2 to TRBJ2-1; 8 nucleotides align to TRBD2. Per germline, CDR1 SNHLY and CDR2 FYNNEI. Trimming took 3 bases from V and 4 from J; bases not matched to a gene: 11. This CDR3 has 17 amino acids. The CDR3 loop is CASSDLASGYTYNEQFF. The CDR3 nucleotides read TGTGCCAGCAGTGATTTGGCTAGCGGGTATACTTACAATGAGCAGTTCTTC.

This clone was recorded once. The chain has TRBV3-1 (or the pseudogene TRBV3-2) and TRBJ2-7, with 9 bases lining up with TRBD2. Germline loops: CDR1 LGHDT, CDR2 YNNKEL (reference sequence). Losses at the gene ends were 3 bases for V and 1 base for J; bases not matched to a gene: 10. CDR3 length equals 17 residues. CDR3 DNA: TGTGCCAGCAGCCACCTAACACTAGCGGGTGGGTCCTACGAGCAGTACTTC. The encoded protein is CASSHLTLAGGSYEQYF.

The genes are TRBV4-1 and TRBJ2-7, with D tentatively TRBD1 (5 bases). The germline V gene has CDR1 MGHRA and CDR2 YSYEKL. CDR3 length: 14 residues. Trimming removed 4 bases at V and 0 bases at J, with 10 bases between. For the CDR3, the DNA is TGCGCCAGCAGCCTGCAGGACAACTCCTACGAGCAGTACTTC. It is translated as CASSLQDNSYEQYF.

This rearrangement joins TRBV5-4 to TRBJ2-1; a weak D match, TRBD2 (5 bases). Trimming pared 4 bases from V and 8 bases from J, leaving 10 bases between. This CDR3 is built from 12 residues. CDR1 and CDR2 (germline): SGHNT, YYREEE (reference sequence). For the CDR3, the DNA is TGTGCCAGCAGCCGACTAACGGATGAGCAGTTCTTC. It yields the protein CASSRLTDEQFF.

This chain joins TRBV18 and TRBJ2-5; no definite D call. CDR1 and CDR2 from the germline V gene are KGHSH and LQKENI. This CDR3 spans 13 amino acids. The ends were cut back, 0 bases at V and 5 bases at J, with 7 bases in the middle. The CDR3 here is CASSPPNEETQYF. CDR3 coding DNA: TGTGCCAGCTCACCACCAAACGAGGAGACCCAGTACTTC. The whole variable domain, filled in from reference TRBV18 and TRBJ2-5, reads NAGVMQNPRHLVRRRGQEARLRCSPMKGHSHVYWYRQLPEEGLKFMVYLQKENIIDESGMPKERFSAEFPKEGPSILRIQQVVRGDSAAYFCASSPPNEETQYFGPGTRLLVL.

The V gene is TRBV4-2, the J gene TRBJ1-1; D not resolved. This CDR3 has 16 residues. Germline V gives CDR1 LGHNA, CDR2 YNFKEQ. Deletions cut 0 bases from V and 4 bases from J, with 15 bases between. Here the CDR3 DNA reads TGTGCCAGCAGCCAAGATGGACGTGTGGGAGTCACTGAAGCTTTCTTT. As protein: CASSQDGRVGVTEAFF.

This clone was found once. This rearrangement joins TRBV7-8 to TRBJ2-5; possible D gene TRBD1, 6 bases. CDR3 size: 14 residues. In germline, CDR1 is SGHVS, CDR2 FQNEAQ. V gave up 3 bases and J gave up 2 bases, with 10 bases separating them. In nucleotides, the CDR3 is TGTGCCAGCAGCTTGCGGACAGAGCAAGAGACCCAGTACTTC. This codes for CASSLRTEQETQYF. The whole variable domain, remainder taken from reference TRBV7-8 and TRBJ2-5, is GAGVSQSPRYKVAKRGQDVALRCDPISGHVSLFWYQQALGQGPEFLTYFQNEAQLDKSGLPSDRFFAERPEGSVSTLKIQRTQQEDSAVYLCASSLRTEQETQYFGPGTRLLVL.

The chain carries TRBV30 and TRBJ1-1; D gene uncertain. The V end was cut by 0 bases, the J end by 4 bases, with 12 bases between. Germline V lookup: CDR1 GTSNPN, CDR2 SVGIG (reference sequence). The CDR3 runs 14 residues. The CDR3: CAWSVSPRVTEAFF. CDR3 nucleotides: TGTGCCTGGAGTGTATCCCCTCGTGTCACTGAAGCTTTCTTT.

The chain joins TRBV24-1 to TRBJ2-3, with a possible D match to TRBD2 (5 bases). Germline V lookup: CDR1 KGHDR, CDR2 SFDVKD. Trimming took 8 bases from V and 2 from J, leaving 10 bases between them. CDR3 length: 13 amino acids. The CDR3 loop reads CATKGSSTDTQYF. DNA of the CDR3: TGTGCCACCAAAGGGAGTTCCACAGATACGCAGTATTTT.

This chain connects TRBV11-3 to TRBJ2-7; maybe TRBD2 (5 bases). CDR1 SGHNT and CDR2 YENEEA come from the germline V gene. V shed 1 base and J shed 6 bases, with 10 bases lying between them. The CDR3 runs to 13 residues. The CDR3 reads CASSLGGFGEQYF. CDR3 bases: TGTGCCAGCAGCTTAGGAGGGTTCGGCGAGCAGTACTTC.